The 3 T cell receptor beta chains below all came from one sample that was sequenced in a study of T cell responses to AZD1222 COVID-19 vaccine (dated by TCRdb to the early 2020s). Libraries were made using the immunoSEQ multiplex PCR assay. In its TCRdb copy, this immuneACCESS table keeps in-frame sequences only and misses some clones. Where compared with another copy, unresolved V genes explain less than half of these, and the others have no known cause. Recorded for this sample are 75,000 to 100,000 clones; 65% to 90% of them occurred a single time. The top ten clonotypes cover 6.3% of the sample. What this sample's time point label stands for: baseline before first vaccination. The input for sequencing was peripheral blood, taken on day 0 of AZD1222 vaccination. The receptor source for this set is an adult in good health.

V usage is TRBV5-1 and J usage is TRBJ1-4; 8 bases are a match to TRBD1. The germline V gene encodes CDR1 SGHRS and CDR2 YFSETQ. This CDR3 contains 15 residues. The trim removed 3 bases at V and 3 bases at J, leaving 4 bases unmatched. The chain's CDR3 is CASSSGQGANEKLFF. CDR3 bases: TGCGCCAGCAGCTCTGGACAGGGCGCTAATGAAAAACTGTTTTTT.

CDR3 nucleotides: TGTGCCAGCTCACCGGACAGGGGCTGGGGCACTGAAGCTTTCTTT. Translated, it gives CASSPDRGWGTEAFF. The rearrangement uses TRBV18 and TRBJ1-1; TRBD1 agrees at 9 bases. J was trimmed by 4 bases and V by 3 bases; bases with no gene match: 6. The CDR3 contains 15 residues. The germline CDR1 and CDR2 sequences are KGHSH and LQKENI.

The chain employs TRBV2 and TRBJ2-5; D gene uncertain. Germline lookup yields CDR1 SNHLY and CDR2 FYNNEI. The CDR3 is 13 residues long. V was trimmed by 11 bases and J by 2 bases, leaving 15 bases between them. CDR3 DNA sequence: TGTGCCGGCTGGTCCGTGGCGCAAGAGACCCAGTACTTC. Its protein is CAGWSVAQETQYF.